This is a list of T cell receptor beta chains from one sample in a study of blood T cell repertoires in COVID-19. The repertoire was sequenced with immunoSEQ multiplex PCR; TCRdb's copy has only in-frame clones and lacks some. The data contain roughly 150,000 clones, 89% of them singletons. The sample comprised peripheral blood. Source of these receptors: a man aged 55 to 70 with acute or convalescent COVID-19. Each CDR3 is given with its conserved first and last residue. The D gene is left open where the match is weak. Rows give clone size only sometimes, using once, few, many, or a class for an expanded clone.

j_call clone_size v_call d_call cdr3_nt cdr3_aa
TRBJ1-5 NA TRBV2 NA TGTGCCAGCAGTCCCGAGGTCAATCAGCCCCAGCATTTT CASSPEVNQPQHF
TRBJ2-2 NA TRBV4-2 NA TGTGCCAGCAGCCAAGCCGGCGGGGCCACCGGGGAGCTGTTTTTT CASSQAGGATGELFF
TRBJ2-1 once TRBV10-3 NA TGTGCCATCAGTGATTACGGGGTTGAGCAGTTCTTC CAISDYGVEQFF
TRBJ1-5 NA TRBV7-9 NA TGTGCCAGCAGCTTAGCGCAGAATCAGCCCCAGCATTTT CASSLAQNQPQHF
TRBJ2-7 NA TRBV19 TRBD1 TGTGCCAGTACCCCTGGACAGGGGGCCTACGAGCAGTACTTC CASTPGQGAYEQYF
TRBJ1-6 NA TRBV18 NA TGTGCCAGCTCACCAGGGCCGCGTCGTAATTCACCCCTCCACTTT CASSPGPRRNSPLHF
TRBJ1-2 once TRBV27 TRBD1 TGTGCCAGCAGTCGGGGTAGCCCCGGGACAGGCTATGGCTACACCTTC CASSRGSPGTGYGYTF
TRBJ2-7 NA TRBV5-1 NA TGCGCCAGCAGCCTCCGGGACATCCCCGAGCAGTACTTC CASSLRDIPEQYF
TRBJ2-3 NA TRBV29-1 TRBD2 TGCAGCGTGTTTACGGGGGGGCCGTGGGATACGCAGTATTTT CSVFTGGPWDTQYF
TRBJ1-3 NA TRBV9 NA TGTGCCAGCAGCGTAACTCCGAGCTCTGGAAACACCATATATTTT CASSVTPSSGNTIYF
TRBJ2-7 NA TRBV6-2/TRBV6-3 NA TGTGCCAGCAGTTACACACATCGAATAAGCAGGGGCACCCTACCGTACTACGAGCAGTACTTC CASSYTHRISRGTLPYYEQYF
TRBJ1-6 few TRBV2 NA TGTGCCAGCAAGCAGGCCTATAATTCACCCCTCCACTTT CASKQAYNSPLHF
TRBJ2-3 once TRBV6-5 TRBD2 TGTGCCAGCAGCTCCGGGGGGGGAGGAACAGATACGCAGTATTTT CASSSGGGGTDTQYF
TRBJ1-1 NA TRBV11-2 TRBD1 TGTGCCAGCAGCCTGACGACAGGGCGAGCTTTCTTT CASSLTTGRAFF
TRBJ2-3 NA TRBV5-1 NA TGCGCCAGCAGCTCCTCACCGGGAAATACGCAGTATTTT CASSSSPGNTQYF
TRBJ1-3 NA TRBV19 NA TGTGCCAGTGGGGGCCGGGGAGGAAACACCATATATTTT CASGGRGGNTIYF
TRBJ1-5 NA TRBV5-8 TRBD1 TGTGCCAGCGGTCTACAGGGGAATCAGCCCCAGCATTTT CASGLQGNQPQHF
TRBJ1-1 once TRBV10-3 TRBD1 TGTGCCATCAGTGCGACAGGGTATGGGAACACTGAAGCTTTCTTT CAISATGYGNTEAFF
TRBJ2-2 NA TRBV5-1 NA TGCGCCAGCCGGACTGGCGTGGCCGGGGAGCTGTTTTTT CASRTGVAGELFF
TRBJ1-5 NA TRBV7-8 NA TGTGCCAGCAGCTTACAGGGTCCTCATCAGCCCCAGCATTTT CASSLQGPHQPQHF
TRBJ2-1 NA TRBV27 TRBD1 TGTGCCAGCAGTTCCCGGGACAGGGGATACAATGAGCAGTTCTTC CASSSRDRGYNEQFF
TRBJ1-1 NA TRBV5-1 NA TGCGCCAGCAGCTTGCTGGGCAACACTGAAGCTTTCTTT CASSLLGNTEAFF
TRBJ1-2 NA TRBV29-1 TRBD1 TGCAGCGTCCGACCCCCGGGACAGAGGCTCTATGGCTACACCTTC CSVRPPGQRLYGYTF
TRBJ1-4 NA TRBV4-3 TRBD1 TGCGCCAGCAGCCAAGGGACAGGGAGTGAAAAACTGTTTTTT CASSQGTGSEKLFF
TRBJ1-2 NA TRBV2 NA TGTGCCAGCAGCCGAGTAGGAGATTGGGGCTACACCTTC CASSRVGDWGYTF
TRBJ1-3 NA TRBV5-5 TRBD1 TGTGCCAGCAGCGCCGGGACAGGGGTGGGAAACACCATATATTTT CASSAGTGVGNTIYF
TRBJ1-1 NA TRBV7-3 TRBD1 TGTGCCAGCAGCGCAGGACAGGCATCAGGGGCTTTCTTT CASSAGQASGAFF
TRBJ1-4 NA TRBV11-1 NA TGTGCCAGCAGCACAGGACAGATCGCAACTAATGAAAAACTGTTTTTT CASSTGQIATNEKLFF
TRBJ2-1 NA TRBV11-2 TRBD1 TGTGCCAGCAGCGCCAGACAGGGAGCCCGGTTCAATGAGCAGTTCTTC CASSARQGARFNEQFF
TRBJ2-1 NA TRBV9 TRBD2 TGTGCCAGCAGCGTAGTGGGGACTAGATTCCAAGAGCAGTTCTTC CASSVVGTRFQEQFF
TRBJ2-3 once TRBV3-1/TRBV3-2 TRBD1 TGTGCCAGCAGCTTCGGGACAGGGGGCATAGATACGCAGTATTTT CASSFGTGGIDTQYF
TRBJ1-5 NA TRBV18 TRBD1 TGTGCCAGCTCACGGGACAGGTCCCCGAATCAGCCCCAGCATTTT CASSRDRSPNQPQHF
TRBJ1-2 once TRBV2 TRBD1 TGTGCCAGCAGTCCCCGGACAGGGAACTATGGCTACACCTTC CASSPRTGNYGYTF
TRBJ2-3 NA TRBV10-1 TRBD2 TGCGCCAGCAGTGCTCCGGGGGGAGCCACAGATACGCAGTATTTT CASSAPGGATDTQYF
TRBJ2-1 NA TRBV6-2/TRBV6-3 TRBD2 TGTGCCAGCAGCCGAGCCCCGGGACTAGCGGAGGAGAATGAGCAGTTCTTC CASSRAPGLAEENEQFF
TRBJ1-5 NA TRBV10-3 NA TGTGCCATCAGTGGCCAAGGGGCGGGACAGCCCCAGCATTTT CAISGQGAGQPQHF
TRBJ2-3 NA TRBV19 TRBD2 TGTGCCAGTAGTATACCTGGAGCGGGGGGCACAGATACGCAGTATTTT CASSIPGAGGTDTQYF
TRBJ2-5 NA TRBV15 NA TGTGCCACCAGCAGAGTAACAGGGATAGGAGAGACCCAGTACTTC CATSRVTGIGETQYF
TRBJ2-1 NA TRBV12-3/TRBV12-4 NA TGTGCCAGCAGTTTTAATGGGGGCGGCGAGCAGTTCTTC CASSFNGGGEQFF
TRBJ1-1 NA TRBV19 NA TGTGCCAGTAGTGCGGGACGATCTACGATCGAAGCTTTCTTT CASSAGRSTIEAFF
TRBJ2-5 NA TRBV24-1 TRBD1 TGTGCCACCAGTAATAAGGGGGCGAAGGAGACCCAGTACTTC CATSNKGAKETQYF
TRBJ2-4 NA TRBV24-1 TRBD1 TGTGCCACCAGTGGGACAGGTAACATTCAGTACTTC CATSGTGNIQYF
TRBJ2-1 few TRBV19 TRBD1 TGTGCCAGTAGTCCTCGACAGGGGGTAGTGTATGAGCAGTTCTTC CASSPRQGVVYEQFF
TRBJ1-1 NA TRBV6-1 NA TGTGCCAGCAGTGAATTTAAGGGGGGAGGGACTGAAGCTTTCTTT CASSEFKGGGTEAFF
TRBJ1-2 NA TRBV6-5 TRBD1 TGTGCCAGCAGAAGCGACAGGGGGGTAATCTATGGCTACACCTTC CASRSDRGVIYGYTF
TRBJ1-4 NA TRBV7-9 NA TGTGCCAGCAGCCCGGGCGGGGGCGCGAAGGAGGAAAAACTGTTTTTT CASSPGGGAKEEKLFF